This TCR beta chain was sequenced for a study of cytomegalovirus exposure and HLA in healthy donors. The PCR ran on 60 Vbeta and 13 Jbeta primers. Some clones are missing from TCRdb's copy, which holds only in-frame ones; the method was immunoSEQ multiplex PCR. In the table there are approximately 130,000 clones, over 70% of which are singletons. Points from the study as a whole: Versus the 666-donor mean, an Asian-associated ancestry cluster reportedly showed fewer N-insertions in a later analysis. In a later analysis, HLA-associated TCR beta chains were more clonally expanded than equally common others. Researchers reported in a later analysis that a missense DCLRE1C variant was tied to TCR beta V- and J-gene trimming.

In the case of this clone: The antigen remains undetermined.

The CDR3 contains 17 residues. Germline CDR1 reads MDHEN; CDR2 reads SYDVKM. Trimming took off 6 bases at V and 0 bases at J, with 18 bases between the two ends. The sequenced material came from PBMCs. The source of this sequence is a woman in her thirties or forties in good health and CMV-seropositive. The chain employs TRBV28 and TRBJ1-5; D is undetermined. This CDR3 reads CASRSPRGGLSNQPQHF. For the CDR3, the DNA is TGTGCCAGCAGAAGCCCCCGAGGAGGGCTTAGCAATCAGCCCCAGCATTTT.